This TCR beta chain emerged from a study of human T cells and chemical hapten exposure. V dropped 3 bases and J dropped 9 bases, with 9 bases sitting between them. The CDR3 runs 12 residues. In germline, CDR1 is DFQATT, CDR2 SNEGSKA (reference sequence). This clonotype has just a few counts. Each CDR3 protein gets one entry after TCRdb re-called the RACE reads with MiXCR. The sample gives 100,000 to 150,000 distinct CDR3 sequences, roughly 15% of which show up once; 0.7% to 0.95% is in the top ten. As to time point: patch test 1, 2 weeks after DPC sensitization. Described treatment: therapeutic diphenylcyclopropenone sensitization with weekly scalp DPC.

The sequencing here drew on whole blood, taken in connection with sensitization to the hapten diphenylcyclopropenone (DPC). This chain links TRBV20-1 with TRBJ1-6, with no clear D. The source of this sequence is a young man with alopecia areata. Some clones in this sample may be carry-over from other donors' samples. The CDR3 DNA reads as TGCAGTGCTAGTATCTTAGGTTCACCCCTCCACTTT. Protein: CSASILGSPLHF.